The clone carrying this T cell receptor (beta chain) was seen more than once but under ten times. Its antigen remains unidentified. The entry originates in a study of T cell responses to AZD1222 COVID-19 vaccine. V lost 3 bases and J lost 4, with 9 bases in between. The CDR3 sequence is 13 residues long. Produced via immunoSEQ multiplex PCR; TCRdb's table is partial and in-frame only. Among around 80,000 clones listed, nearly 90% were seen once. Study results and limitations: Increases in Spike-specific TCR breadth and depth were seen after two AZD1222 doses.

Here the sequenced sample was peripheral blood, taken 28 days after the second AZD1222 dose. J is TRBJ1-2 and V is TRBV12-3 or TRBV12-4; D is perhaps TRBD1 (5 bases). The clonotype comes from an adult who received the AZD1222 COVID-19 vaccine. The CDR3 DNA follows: TGTGCCAGCAGTTTGGGTGGGGGCTATGGCTACACCTTC. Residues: CASSLGGGYGYTF.